This entry features one T cell receptor (beta chain) sequence. The data were taken from a study of CD8+ T cells in alopecia areata. Isolated RNA was reverse transcribed into cDNA used as the sequencing template. TCRdb keeps only in-frame clones here, not all; method: immunoSEQ multiplex PCR. Of around 140,000 clones in the sample, about 60% were seen once. Per the germline V gene, CDR1 is SGHTA and CDR2 is FQGNSA. V shed 1 base and J shed 8 bases, with 11 bases lying between them. The CDR3 extends over 13 amino acids. This receptor was identified in a human donor with alopecia areata. The chain links TRBV7-2 to TRBJ1-2; D uncertain. This sample comprised CD4+ T cells sorted from blood, obtained at week 0. The CDR3 protein is CASSLVGLDGYTF. CDR3 coding DNA: TGTGCCAGCAGCTTAGTGGGGTTAGACGGCTACACCTTC.